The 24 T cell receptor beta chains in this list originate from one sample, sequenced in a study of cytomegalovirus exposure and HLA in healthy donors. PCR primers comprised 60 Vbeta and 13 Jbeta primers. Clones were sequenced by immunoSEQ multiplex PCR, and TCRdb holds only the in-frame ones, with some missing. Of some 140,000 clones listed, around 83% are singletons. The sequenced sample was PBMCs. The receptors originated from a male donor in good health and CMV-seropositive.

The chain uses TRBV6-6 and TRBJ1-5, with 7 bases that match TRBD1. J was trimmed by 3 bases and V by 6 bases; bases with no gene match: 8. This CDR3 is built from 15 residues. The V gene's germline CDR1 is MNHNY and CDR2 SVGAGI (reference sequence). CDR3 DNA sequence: TGTGCCAGCAGACGCCCGGGACAGTACAATCAGCCCCAGCATTTT. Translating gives CASRRPGQYNQPQHF.

The CDR3 sequence: CASSTRGTAGTNEQFF. The CDR3 DNA is TGTGCCAGCAGCACCCGGGGGACGGCGGGCACTAATGAGCAGTTCTTC. V usage is TRBV11-2 and J usage is TRBJ2-1; maybe TRBD2 (6 bases). The CDR3 totals 16 residues. V gave up 5 bases and J gave up 7 bases, with 21 bases separating them. Germline V CDR1 and CDR2: SGHAT, FQNNGV.

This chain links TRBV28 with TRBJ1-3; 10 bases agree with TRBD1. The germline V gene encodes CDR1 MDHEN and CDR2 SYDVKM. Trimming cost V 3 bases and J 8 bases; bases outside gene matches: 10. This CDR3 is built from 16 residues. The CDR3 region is CASSLVTGGASDTIYF. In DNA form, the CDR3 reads TGTGCCAGCAGTTTGGTGACAGGGGGCGCGTCGGACACCATATATTTT.

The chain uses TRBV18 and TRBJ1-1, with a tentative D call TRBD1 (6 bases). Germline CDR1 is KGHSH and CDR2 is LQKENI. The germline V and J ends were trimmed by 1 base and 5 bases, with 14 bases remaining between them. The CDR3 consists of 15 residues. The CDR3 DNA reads TGTGCCAGCTCACCACGTCAGGGGCGTTGGACTGAAGCTTTCTTT. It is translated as CASSPRQGRWTEAFF. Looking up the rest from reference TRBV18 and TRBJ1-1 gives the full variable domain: NAGVMQNPRHLVRRRGQEARLRCSPMKGHSHVYWYRQLPEEGLKFMVYLQKENIIDESGMPKERFSAEFPKEGPSILRIQQVVRGDSAAYFCASSPRQGRWTEAFFGQGTRLTVV.

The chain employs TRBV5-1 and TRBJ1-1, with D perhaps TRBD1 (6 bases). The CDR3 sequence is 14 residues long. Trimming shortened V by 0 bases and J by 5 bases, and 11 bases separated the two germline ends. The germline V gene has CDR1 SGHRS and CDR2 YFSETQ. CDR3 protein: CASSLAGVLTEAFF. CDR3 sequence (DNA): TGCGCCAGCAGCTTGGCAGGGGTACTTACTGAAGCTTTCTTT.

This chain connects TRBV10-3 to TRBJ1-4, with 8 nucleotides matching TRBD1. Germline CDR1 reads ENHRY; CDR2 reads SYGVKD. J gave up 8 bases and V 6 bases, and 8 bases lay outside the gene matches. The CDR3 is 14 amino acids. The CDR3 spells CAISLQGEVEKLFF. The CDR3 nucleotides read TGTGCCATCAGCCTACAGGGGGAAGTCGAAAAACTGTTTTTT.

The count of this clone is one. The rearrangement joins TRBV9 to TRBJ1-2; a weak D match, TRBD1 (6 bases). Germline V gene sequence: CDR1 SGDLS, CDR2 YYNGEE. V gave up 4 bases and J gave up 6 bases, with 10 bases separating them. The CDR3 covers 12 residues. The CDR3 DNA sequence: TGTGCCAGCAGCCAGGGGTTCGATGGCTACACCTTC. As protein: CASSQGFDGYTF.

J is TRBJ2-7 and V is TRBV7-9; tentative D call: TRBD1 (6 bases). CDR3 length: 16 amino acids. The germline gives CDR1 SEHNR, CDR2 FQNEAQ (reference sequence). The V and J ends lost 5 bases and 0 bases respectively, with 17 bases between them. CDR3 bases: TGTGCCAGCAGCCCGAGCCGGGACAAATACTCCTACGAGCAGTACTTC. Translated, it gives CASSPSRDKYSYEQYF.

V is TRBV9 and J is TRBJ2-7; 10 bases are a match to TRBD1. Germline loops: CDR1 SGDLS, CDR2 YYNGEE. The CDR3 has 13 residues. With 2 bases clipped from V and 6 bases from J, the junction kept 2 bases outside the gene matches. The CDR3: CASSVDRGPEQYF. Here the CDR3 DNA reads TGTGCCAGCAGCGTCGACAGGGGGCCCGAGCAGTACTTC.

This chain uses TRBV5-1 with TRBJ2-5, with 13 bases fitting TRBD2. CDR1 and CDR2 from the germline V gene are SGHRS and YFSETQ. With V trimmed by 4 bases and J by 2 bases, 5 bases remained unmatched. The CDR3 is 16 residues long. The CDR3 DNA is TGCGCCAGCAGCGCGAGACTAGCGGGGGGACAAGAGACCCAGTACTTC. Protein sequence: CASSARLAGGQETQYF. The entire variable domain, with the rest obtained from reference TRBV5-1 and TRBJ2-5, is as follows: KAGVTQTPRYLIKTRGQQVTLSCSPISGHRSVSWYQQTPGQGLQFLFEYFSETQRNKGNFPGRFSGRQFSNSRSEMNVSTLELGDSALYLCASSARLAGGQETQYFGPGTRLLVL.

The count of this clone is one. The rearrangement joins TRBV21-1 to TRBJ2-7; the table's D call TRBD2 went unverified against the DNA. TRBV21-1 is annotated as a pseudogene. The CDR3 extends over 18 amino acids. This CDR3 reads CASSKAGGLAGCSYEQYF. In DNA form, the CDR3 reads TGTGCCAGCAGCAAAGCCGGTGGGCTAGCGGGGTGCTCCTACGAGCAGTACTTC.

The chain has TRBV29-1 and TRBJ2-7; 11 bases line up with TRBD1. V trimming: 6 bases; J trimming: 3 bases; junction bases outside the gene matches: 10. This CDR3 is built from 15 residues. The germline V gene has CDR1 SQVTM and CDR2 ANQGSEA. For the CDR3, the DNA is TGCAGCGTCACGGAAGGACAGGGGGCCCGCTACGAGCAGTACTTC. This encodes CSVTEGQGARYEQYF.

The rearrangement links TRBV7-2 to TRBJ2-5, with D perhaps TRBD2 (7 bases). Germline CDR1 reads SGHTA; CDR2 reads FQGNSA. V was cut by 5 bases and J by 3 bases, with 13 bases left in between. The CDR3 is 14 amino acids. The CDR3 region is CASSPRGGEETQYF. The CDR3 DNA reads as TGTGCCAGCAGCCCAAGAGGGGGGGAAGAGACCCAGTACTTC.

CDR3 coding DNA: TGTGCCAGTAGCACATGGACTAGCGGCTACACAGATACGCAGTATTTT. Its translation: CASSTWTSGYTDTQYF. The rearrangement links TRBV19 to TRBJ2-3, with TRBD2 matching 10 bases. The CDR3 consists of 16 residues. Germline V lookup: CDR1 LNHDA, CDR2 SQIVND (reference sequence). The ends lost 6 bases at V and 2 bases at J; junction bases unmatched: 8.

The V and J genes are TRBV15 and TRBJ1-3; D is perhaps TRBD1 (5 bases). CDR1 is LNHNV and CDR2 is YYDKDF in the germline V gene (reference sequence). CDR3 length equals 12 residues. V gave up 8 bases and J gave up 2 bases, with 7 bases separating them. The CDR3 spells CATGGAGNTIYF. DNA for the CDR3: TGTGCCACCGGAGGGGCTGGAAACACCATATATTTT.

CDR3 amino acids: CAISNKVAGVLVPKPQHF. CDR3 coding DNA: TGTGCCATCAGTAATAAGGTTGCGGGCGTCCTCGTCCCGAAGCCCCAGCATTTT. The rearrangement joins TRBV10-3 to TRBJ1-5; no definite D call. Trimming removed 5 bases at V and 8 bases at J, with 28 bases between. Germline assignment: CDR1 ENHRY and CDR2 SYGVKD. This CDR3 contains 18 residues.

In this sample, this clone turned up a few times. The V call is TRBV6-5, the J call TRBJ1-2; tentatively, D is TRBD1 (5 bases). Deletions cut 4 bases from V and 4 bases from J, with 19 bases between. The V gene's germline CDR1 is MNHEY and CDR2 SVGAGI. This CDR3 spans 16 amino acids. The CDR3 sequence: CASSFIDGRAFYGYTF. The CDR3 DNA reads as TGTGCCAGCAGTTTCATAGACGGCAGGGCATTCTATGGCTACACCTTC.

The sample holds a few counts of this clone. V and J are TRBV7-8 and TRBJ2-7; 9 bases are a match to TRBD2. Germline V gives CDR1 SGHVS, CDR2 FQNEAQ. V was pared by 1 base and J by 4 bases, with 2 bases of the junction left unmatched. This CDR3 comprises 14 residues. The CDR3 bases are TGTGCCAGCAGCTTAGGTAGCGGGAGTTACGAGCAGTACTTC. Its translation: CASSLGSGSYEQYF.

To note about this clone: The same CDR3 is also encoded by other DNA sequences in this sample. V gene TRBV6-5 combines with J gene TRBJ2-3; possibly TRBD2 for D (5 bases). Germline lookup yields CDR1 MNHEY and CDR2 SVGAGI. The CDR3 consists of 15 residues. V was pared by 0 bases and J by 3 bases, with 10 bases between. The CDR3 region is CASSYSGLSTDTQYF. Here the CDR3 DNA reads TGTGCCAGCAGTTACTCCGGACTCAGTACAGATACGCAGTATTTT.

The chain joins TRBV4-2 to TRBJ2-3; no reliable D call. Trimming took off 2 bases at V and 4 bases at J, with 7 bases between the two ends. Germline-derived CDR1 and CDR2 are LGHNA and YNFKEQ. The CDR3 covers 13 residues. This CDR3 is CASSQNSPDTQYF. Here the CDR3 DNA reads TGTGCCAGCAGCCAAAATAGTCCAGATACGCAGTATTTT.

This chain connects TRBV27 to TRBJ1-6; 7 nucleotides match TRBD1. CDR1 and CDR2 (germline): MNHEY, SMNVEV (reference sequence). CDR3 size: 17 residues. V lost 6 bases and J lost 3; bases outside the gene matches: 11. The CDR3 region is CASRRNTGDFYNSPLHF. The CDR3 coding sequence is TGTGCCAGCAGACGCAATACAGGGGATTTCTATAATTCACCCCTCCACTTT.

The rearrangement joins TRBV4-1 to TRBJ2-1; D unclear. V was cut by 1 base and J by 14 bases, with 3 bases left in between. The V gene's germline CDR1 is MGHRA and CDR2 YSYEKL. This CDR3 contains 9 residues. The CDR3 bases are TGCGCCAGCAGCCAAGCCAAGTTCTTC. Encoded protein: CASSQAKFF.

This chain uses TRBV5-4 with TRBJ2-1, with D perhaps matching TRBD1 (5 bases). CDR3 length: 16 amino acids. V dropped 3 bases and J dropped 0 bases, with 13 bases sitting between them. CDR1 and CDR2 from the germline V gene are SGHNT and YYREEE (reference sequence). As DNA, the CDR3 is TGTGCCAGCAGCTGGGGTGGGGCTAGCTCCTACAATGAGCAGTTCTTC. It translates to CASSWGGASSYNEQFF.

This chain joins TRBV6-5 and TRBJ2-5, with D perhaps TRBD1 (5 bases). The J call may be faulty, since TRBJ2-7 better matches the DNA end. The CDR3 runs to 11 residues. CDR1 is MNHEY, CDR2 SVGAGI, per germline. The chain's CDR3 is CASDSGDEQYF. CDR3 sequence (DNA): TGTGCCAGTGACAGTGGCGACGAGCAGTACTTC.